This TCR beta chain stems from a study of beta chain features in type 1 diabetes. Points from the study as a whole: Whether TCRB rearrangement is influenced by HLA type was left unresolved in this analysis.

As every portion of the isolated RNA was reverse transcribed, the sequencing read expressed TCRB transcripts. TCRdb's copy holds only in-frame clones and misses some; the assay was immunoSEQ multiplex PCR. The sample records roughly 610,000 clones, 15% to 19% being singletons. This clone was detected ten times or more. Antigen unknown. V shed 1 base and J shed 9 bases, with 19 bases lying between them. Germline V gene sequence: CDR1 SGHDN, CDR2 FVKESK. The CDR3 sequence is 16 residues long. The chain uses TRBV14 and TRBJ2-4; unclear D gene. Input material: naive CD4+ T cells from blood. This TCR was sampled from a man between 18 and 29 years old in good health. In nucleotides, the CDR3 is TGTGCCAGCAGCCAAGTTGCCTACCGAGGCGCAAGCATTCAGTACTTC. This sequence encodes CASSQVAYRGASIQYF.